A selection of T cell receptor beta chains follows, all from one sample in a study of T cell changes during pregnancy in multiple sclerosis. Libraries were prepared by immunoSEQ multiplex PCR; TCRdb keeps only in-frame clonotypes and omits some of them. Among around 74,000 clones listed, around nine tenths were seen once. The sample in question was peripheral blood, obtained before pregnancy. The receptor set was obtained from a female donor with multiple sclerosis, enrolled in a pregnancy study. The conserved cysteine and the conserved F or W are not part of the CDR3 here. D genes are given only for firm matches.

D,J,V,length,CDR3
NA,TRBJ2-3,TRBV7-9,10,ASSPYTDTQY
TRBD2,TRBJ2-7,TRBV30,12,AWSRGGSSYEQY
NA,TRBJ2-3,TRBV4-1,12,ASSPGLTTDTQY
NA,TRBJ1-1,TRBV19,12,ASSINGRDTEAF
NA,TRBJ2-3,TRBV10-2,10,ASSSWLAAQY
TRBD1,TRBJ1-2,TRBV18,13,ASSSLGTGVRGYT
NA,TRBJ2-7,TRBV29-1,13,SVEEAGTSTYEQY
TRBD2,TRBJ2-1,TRBV27,13,ASSLSAGVSNEQF
NA,TRBJ1-2,TRBV5-1,11,ASSLAGLYGYT
TRBD1,TRBJ1-2,TRBV29-1,10,SVATGLPGYT
NA,TRBJ1-1,TRBV7-6,12,ASSSTPDSLEAF
NA,TRBJ1-1,TRBV4-3,14,ASSQGRGGPNTEAF
NA,TRBJ1-2,TRBV19,12,ASSISGGRRGYT
TRBD1,TRBJ1-2,TRBV7-6,12,ASSSNDREAGYT
NA,TRBJ1-1,TRBV16,11,ASSQSTQGEAF
NA,TRBJ1-1,TRBV7-2,11,ASSLEDTGEAF
NA,TRBJ1-2,TRBV18,16,ASSPEHRNTYGVYGYT
NA,TRBJ1-2,TRBV6-6,11,ATSYGGDYGYT
NA,TRBJ1-2,TRBV30,10,AWSTGGYGYT
NA,TRBJ2-7,TRBV7-2,13,ASSLEGAGFYEQY
NA,TRBJ2-1,TRBV9,11,ASSAFQDNEQF
TRBD2,TRBJ2-5,TRBV6-1,15,ASSEARFSGGTETQY
NA,TRBJ1-3,TRBV6-6,14,ASSGSGASSGNTIY
TRBD1,TRBJ1-5,TRBV6-5,13,ASSKGQGDNQPQH
NA,TRBJ1-1,TRBV18,13,ASSPSTGTNTEAF
NA,TRBJ2-7,TRBV19,12,ASSPTPGGDEQY
NA,TRBJ1-1,TRBV6-5,11,ASSYLSGTEAF
TRBD2,TRBJ2-1,TRBV9,13,ASSVVAGGYNEQF
NA,TRBJ2-7,TRBV7-2,13,ASSLATTTPYEQY
TRBD1,TRBJ1-6,TRBV7-2,13,ASSGRDSDNSPLH
NA,TRBJ1-1,TRBV27,13,ASSGLGGWDTEAF
NA,TRBJ1-3,TRBV6-6,14,ASSYTDRLTGNTIY
NA,TRBJ1-3,TRBV18,12,ASSPHREIATIY
NA,TRBJ2-5,TRBV7-3,11,ASSFVQGETQY
NA,TRBJ2-7,TRBV5-1,9,ASRTQHEQY
NA,TRBJ2-5,TRBV11-3,14,ASSLHQRPNPETQY
TRBD1,TRBJ1-1,TRBV19,14,ASSMGQGRMNTEAF
TRBD2,TRBJ2-4,TRBV19,17,ASSTPSGGLTLAKNIQY
NA,TRBJ1-1,TRBV6-6,11,ASSTDMNTEAF
TRBD1,TRBJ2-3,TRBV7-9,12,ASSLGQGTDTQY
NA,TRBJ2-7,TRBV2,11,ASKRDYSYEQY